The sequence of this T cell receptor beta chain was determined in a study of T cell therapy after organ transplantation. Study in general: Expansion used a peptide pool of 30 HLA class I and II CMV epitopes. About 85% of the ten patients were clinical responders.

Described time point: 20-29 weeks after completion of therapy. The method was immunoSEQ multiplex PCR; TCRdb's version includes in-frame clones alone and lacks a portion of them. This sample carries around 2,000 clones, 60% to 80% of them seen once, and the ten largest clones take almost 30%. Germline values: CDR1 MNHEY, CDR2 SMNVEV (reference sequence). This CDR3 is 15 amino acids long. J was trimmed by 5 bases and V by 7 bases; bases with no gene match: 10. To note about this clone: Its antigen is undetermined.

This TCR was sampled from a human patient who had received a solid organ transplant and had CMV disease. Among the T cells, some may be from the graft donor. The V and J genes are TRBV27 and TRBJ1-1; 10 nucleotides line up with TRBD1. The sequenced sample was CD8+ T cells from blood, obtained after autologous CMV-specific T cell therapy. The CDR3 protein is CASNNLDRGLTEAFF. The CDR3, as DNA: TGTGCCAGCAATAATTTAGACAGGGGGCTAACTGAAGCTTTCTTT.